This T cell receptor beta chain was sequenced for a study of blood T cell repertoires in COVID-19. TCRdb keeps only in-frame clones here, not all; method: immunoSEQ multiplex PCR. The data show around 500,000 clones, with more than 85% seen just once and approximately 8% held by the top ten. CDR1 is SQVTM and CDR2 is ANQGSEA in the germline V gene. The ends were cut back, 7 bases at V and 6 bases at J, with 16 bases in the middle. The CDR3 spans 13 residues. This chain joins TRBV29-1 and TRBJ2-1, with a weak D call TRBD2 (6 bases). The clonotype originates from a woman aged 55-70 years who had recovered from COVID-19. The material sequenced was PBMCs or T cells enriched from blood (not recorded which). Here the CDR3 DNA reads TGCAGCGCCCGAACCGGGGGTCGCAATGAGCAGTTCTTC. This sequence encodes CSARTGGRNEQFF.